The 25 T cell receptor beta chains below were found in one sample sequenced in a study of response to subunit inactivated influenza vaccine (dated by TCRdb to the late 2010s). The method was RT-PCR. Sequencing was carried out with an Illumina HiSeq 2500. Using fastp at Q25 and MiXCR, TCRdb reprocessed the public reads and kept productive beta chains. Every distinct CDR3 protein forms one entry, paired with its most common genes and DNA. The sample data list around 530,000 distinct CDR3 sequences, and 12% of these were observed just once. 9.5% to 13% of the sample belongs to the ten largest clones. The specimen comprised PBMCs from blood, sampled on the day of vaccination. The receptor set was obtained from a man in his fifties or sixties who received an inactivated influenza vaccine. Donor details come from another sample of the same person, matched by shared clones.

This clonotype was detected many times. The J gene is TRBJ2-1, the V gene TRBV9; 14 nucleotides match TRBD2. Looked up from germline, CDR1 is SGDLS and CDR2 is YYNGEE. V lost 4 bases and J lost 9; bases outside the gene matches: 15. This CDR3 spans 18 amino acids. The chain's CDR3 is CASSQGDRGLAGVVEQFF. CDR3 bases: TGTGCCAGCAGCCAAGGGGACAGGGGACTAGCGGGAGTTGTTGAGCAGTTCTTC.

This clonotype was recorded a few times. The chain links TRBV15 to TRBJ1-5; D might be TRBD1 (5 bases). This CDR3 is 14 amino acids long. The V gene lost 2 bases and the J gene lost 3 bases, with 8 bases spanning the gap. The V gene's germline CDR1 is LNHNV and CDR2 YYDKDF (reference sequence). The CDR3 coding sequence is TGTGCCACCAGCAGATGGGGCGACAATCAGCCCCAGCATTTT. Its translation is CATSRWGDNQPQHF.

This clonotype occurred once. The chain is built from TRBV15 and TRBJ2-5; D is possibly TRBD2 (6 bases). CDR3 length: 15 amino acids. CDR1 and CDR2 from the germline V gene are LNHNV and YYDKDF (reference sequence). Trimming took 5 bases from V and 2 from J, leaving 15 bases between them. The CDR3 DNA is TGTGCCACCAGCTGGGGCGGCGGGGAACAAGAGACCCAGTACTTC. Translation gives CATSWGGGEQETQYF.

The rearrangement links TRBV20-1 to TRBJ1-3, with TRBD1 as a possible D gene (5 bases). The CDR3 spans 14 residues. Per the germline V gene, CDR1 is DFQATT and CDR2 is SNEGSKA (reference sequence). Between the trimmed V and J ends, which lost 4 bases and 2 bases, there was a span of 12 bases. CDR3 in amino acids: CSAIRGAAGNTIYF. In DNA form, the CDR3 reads TGCAGTGCTATTCGAGGGGCGGCTGGAAACACCATATATTTT.

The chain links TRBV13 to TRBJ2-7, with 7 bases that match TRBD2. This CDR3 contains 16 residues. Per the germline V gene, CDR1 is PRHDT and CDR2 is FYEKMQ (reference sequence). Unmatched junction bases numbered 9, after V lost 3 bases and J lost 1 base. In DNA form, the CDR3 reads TGTGCCAGCAGCTTGCGATTAGCGGGCCAATCCTACGAGCAGTACTTC. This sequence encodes CASSLRLAGQSYEQYF.

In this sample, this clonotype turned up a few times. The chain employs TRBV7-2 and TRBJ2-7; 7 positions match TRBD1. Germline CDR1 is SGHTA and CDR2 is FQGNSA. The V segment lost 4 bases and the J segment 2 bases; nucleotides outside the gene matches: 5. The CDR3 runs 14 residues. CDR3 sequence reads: CASSYPGTAYEQYF. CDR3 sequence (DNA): TGTGCCAGCAGCTACCCCGGGACAGCCTACGAGCAGTACTTC.

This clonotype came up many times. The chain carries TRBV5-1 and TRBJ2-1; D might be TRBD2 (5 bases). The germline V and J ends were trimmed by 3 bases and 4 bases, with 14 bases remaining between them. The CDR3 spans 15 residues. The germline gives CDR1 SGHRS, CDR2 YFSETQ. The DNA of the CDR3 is TGCGCCAGCAGCTCCCTGAGTCGGGGATACAATGAGCAGTTCTTC. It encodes CASSSLSRGYNEQFF.

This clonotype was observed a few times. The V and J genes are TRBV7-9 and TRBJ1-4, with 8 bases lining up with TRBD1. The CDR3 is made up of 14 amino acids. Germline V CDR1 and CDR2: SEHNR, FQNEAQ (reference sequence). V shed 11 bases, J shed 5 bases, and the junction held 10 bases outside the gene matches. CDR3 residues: CAGDQGQENEKLFF. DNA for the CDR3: TGTGCCGGGGACCAGGGACAGGAAAATGAAAAACTGTTTTTT.

The CDR3 nucleotides read TGTGCAGGTAGACAGGTTGGGGCCAACGTCCTGACTTTC. Translating it yields CAGRQVGANVLTF. The chain carries TRBV6-2 or TRBV6-3 and TRBJ2-6, with a possible D match to TRBD1 (6 bases). There are 13 residues in the CDR3. Germline CDR1 is MNHEY and CDR2 is SVGEGT.

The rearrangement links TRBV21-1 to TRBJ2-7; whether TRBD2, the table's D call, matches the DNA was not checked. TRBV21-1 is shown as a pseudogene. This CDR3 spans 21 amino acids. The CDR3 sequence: CASSKLTFASILHQGSYEQYF. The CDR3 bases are TGTGCCAGCAGCAAATTAACTTTCGCTAGCATCCTCCACCAAGGCTCCTACGAGCAGTACTTC.

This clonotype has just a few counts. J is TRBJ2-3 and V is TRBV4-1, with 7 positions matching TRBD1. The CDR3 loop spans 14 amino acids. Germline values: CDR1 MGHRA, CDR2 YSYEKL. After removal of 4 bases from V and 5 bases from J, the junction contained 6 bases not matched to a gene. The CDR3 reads CASSLGPGGDTQYF. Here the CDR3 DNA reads TGCGCCAGCAGCCTGGGCCCAGGGGGAGATACGCAGTATTTT.

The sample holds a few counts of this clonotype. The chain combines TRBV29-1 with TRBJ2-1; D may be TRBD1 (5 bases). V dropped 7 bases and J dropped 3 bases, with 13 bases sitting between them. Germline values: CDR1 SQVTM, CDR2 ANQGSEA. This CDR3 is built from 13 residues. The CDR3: CSGAQGLYNEQFF. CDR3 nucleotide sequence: TGCAGCGGGGCGCAGGGTCTCTACAATGAGCAGTTCTTC.

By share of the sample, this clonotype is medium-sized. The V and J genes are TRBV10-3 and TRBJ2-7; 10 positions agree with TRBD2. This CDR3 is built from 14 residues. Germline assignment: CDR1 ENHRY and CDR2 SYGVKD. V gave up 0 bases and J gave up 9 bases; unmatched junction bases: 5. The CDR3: CAISESSSGGTQYF. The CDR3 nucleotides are TGTGCCATCAGTGAGTCGAGTAGCGGGGGGACGCAGTACTTC.

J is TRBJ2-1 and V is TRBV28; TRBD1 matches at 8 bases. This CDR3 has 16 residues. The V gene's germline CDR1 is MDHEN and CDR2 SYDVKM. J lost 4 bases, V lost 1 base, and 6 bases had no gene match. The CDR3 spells CASSLYGTGVYNEQFF. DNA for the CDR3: TGTGCCAGCAGTTTATACGGGACAGGAGTTTACAATGAGCAGTTCTTC.

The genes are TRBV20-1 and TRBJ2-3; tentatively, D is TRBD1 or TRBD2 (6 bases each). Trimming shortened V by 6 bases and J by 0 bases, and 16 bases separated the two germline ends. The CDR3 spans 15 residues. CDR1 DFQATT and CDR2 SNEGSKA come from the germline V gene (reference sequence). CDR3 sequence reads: CSAAARGASTDTQYF. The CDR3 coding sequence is TGCAGTGCAGCGGCTAGGGGGGCTAGCACAGATACGCAGTATTTT.

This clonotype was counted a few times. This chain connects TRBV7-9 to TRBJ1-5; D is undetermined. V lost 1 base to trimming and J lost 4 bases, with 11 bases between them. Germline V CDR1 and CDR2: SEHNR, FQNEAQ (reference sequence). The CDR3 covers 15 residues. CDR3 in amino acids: CASSLGEGWNQPQHF. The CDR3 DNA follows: TGTGCCAGCAGCTTAGGAGAAGGTTGGAATCAGCCCCAGCATTTT.

The CDR3 here is CASSLFPPGELFF. As DNA, the CDR3 is TGTGCCAGCAGCTTATTTCCCCCCGGGGAGCTGTTTTTT. The chain combines TRBV7-9 with TRBJ2-2; D is ambiguous. The V and J ends lost 2 bases and 6 bases respectively, with 7 bases between them. CDR1 is SEHNR, CDR2 FQNEAQ, per germline (reference sequence). The CDR3 is made up of 13 amino acids.

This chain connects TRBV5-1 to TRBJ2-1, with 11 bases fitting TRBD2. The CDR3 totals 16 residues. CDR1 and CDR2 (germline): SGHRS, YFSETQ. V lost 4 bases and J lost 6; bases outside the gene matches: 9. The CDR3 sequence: CASSGFSGGGPNEQFF. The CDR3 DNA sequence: TGCGCCAGCAGCGGATTTAGCGGGGGGGGTCCCAATGAGCAGTTCTTC.

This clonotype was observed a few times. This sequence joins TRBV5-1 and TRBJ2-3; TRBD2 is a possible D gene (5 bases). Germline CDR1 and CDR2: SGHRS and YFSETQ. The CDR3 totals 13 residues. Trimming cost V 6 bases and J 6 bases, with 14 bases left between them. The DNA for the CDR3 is TGCGCCAGCACGACGGGCCGAGGGGATACGCAGTATTTT. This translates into CASTTGRGDTQYF.

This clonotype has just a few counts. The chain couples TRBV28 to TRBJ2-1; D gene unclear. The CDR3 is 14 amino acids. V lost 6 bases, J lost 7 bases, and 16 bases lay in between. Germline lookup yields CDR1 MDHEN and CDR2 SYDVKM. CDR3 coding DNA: TGTGCCAGCAGCCCTCTTGGCGGAAGGAATGAGCAGTTCTTC. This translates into CASSPLGGRNEQFF. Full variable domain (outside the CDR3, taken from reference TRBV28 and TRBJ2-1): DVKVTQSSRYLVKRTGEKVFLECVQDMDHENMFWYRQDPGLGLRLIYFSYDVKMKEKGDIPEGYSVSREKKERFSLILESASTNQTSMYLCASSPLGGRNEQFFGPGTRLTVL.

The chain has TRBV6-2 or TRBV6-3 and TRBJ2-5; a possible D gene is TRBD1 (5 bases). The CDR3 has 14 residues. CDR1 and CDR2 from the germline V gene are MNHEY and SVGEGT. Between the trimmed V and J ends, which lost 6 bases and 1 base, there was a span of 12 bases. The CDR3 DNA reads TGTGCCAGCAGAGGAGTAGGGGTCCAAGAGACCCAGTACTTC. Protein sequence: CASRGVGVQETQYF.

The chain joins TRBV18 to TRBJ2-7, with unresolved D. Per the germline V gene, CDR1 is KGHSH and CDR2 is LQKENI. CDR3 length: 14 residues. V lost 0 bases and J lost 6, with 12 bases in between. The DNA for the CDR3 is TGTGCCAGCTCACCACCCGAAAAACCTGGCGAGCAGTACTTC. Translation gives CASSPPEKPGEQYF.

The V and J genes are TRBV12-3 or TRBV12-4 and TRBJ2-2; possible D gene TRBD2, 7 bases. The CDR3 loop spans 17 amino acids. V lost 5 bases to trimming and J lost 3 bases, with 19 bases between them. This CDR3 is CASSPPPGGGYTGELFF. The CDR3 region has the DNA TGTGCCAGCAGTCCACCGCCCGGCGGGGGCTACACCGGGGAGCTGTTTTTT.

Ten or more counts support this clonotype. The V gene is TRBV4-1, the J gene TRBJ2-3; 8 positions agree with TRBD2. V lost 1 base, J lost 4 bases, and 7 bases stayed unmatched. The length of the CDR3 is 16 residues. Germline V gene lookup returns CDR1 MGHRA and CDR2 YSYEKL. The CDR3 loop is CASSQGKRGSSDTQYF. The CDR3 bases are TGCGCCAGCAGCCAAGGCAAGCGGGGGAGCTCAGATACGCAGTATTTT.

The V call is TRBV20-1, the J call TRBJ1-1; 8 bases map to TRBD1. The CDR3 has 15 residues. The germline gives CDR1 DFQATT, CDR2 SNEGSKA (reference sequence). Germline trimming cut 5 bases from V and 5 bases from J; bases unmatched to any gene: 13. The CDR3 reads CSAGVLGQVETEAFF. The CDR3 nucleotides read TGCAGTGCTGGGGTGCTGGGACAGGTGGAGACTGAAGCTTTCTTT.